This section outlines one T cell receptor (beta chain) sequence together with its context. This specimen comes from a study of OX40 agonist ivuxolimab in advanced cancers. Study context: Three partial responders included one hepatocellular carcinoma patient and two cutaneous melanoma patients.

The repertoire was sequenced with immunoSEQ multiplex PCR; TCRdb's copy has only in-frame clones and lacks some. The sample contains tens of thousands of clones, about 84% of which appear only once. The sample was CD4+ or CD8+ T cells sorted from blood, taken in a trial of the OX40 agonist ivuxolimab. This TCR came from an adult with an advanced solid tumor such as melanoma, head and neck, liver or kidney cancer.

In DNA, the CDR3 is TGTGCCTGGAGTGTAACAACAGGGAGCTATGGCTACACCTTC. Its translation: CAWSVTTGSYGYTF. The chain is built from TRBV30 and TRBJ1-2; D may be TRBD1 (6 bases). V lost 0 bases and J lost 4, with 12 bases in between. In germline, CDR1 is GTSNPN, CDR2 SVGIG (reference sequence). The CDR3 covers 14 residues.